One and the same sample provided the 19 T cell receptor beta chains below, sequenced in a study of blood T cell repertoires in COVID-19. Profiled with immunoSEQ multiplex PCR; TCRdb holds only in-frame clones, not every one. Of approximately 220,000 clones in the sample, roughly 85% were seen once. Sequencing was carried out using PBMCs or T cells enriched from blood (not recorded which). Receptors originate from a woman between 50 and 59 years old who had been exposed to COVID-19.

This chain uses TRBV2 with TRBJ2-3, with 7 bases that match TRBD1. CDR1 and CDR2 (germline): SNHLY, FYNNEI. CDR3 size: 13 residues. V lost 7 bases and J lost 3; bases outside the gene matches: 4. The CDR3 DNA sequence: TGTGCCAGCAACCCACAGGGGACAGATACGCAGTATTTT. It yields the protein CASNPQGTDTQYF.

The CDR3 protein is CASSLSGIPGNTIYF. CDR3 nucleotides: TGTGCCAGCAGCCTATCAGGGATACCTGGAAACACCATATATTTT. V and J are TRBV7-8 and TRBJ1-3, with a possible D match to TRBD1 (5 bases). CDR1 SGHVS and CDR2 FQNEAQ come from the germline V gene. The CDR3 runs to 15 residues. The V end lost 5 bases, the J end lost 2 bases, and 13 bases lay between the germline ends.

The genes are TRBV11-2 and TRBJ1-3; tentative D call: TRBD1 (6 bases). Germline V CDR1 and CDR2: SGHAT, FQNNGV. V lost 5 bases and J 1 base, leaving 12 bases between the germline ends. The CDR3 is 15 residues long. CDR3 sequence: CASSQQGKSGNTIYF. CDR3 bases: TGTGCCAGCAGCCAACAGGGTAAATCTGGAAACACCATATATTTT.

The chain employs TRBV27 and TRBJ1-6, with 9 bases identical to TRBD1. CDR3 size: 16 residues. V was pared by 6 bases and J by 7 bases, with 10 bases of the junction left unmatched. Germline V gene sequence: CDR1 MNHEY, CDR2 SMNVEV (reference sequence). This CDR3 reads CASSQRTGVGNSPLHF. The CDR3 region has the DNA TGTGCCAGCAGCCAAAGGACAGGGGTAGGCAATTCACCCCTCCACTTT.

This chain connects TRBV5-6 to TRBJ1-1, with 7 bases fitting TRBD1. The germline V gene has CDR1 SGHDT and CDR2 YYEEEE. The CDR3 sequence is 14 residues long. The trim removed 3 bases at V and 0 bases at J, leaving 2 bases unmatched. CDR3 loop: CASSYGTVNTEAFF. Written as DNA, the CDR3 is TGTGCCAGCAGCTACGGGACAGTGAACACTGAAGCTTTCTTT.

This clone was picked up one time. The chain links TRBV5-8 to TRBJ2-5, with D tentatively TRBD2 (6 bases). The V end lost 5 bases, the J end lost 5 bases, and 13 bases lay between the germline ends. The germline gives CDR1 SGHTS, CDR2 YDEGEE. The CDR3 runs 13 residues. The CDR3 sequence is CASRPTSRETQYF. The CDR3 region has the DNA TGTGCCAGCAGGCCAACTAGCAGGGAGACCCAGTACTTC. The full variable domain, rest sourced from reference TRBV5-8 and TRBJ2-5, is EAGVTQSPTHLIKTRGQQATLRCSPISGHTSVYWYQQALGLGLQFLLWYDEGEERNRGNFPPRFSGRQFPNYSSELNVNALELEDSALYLCASRPTSRETQYFGPGTRLLVL.

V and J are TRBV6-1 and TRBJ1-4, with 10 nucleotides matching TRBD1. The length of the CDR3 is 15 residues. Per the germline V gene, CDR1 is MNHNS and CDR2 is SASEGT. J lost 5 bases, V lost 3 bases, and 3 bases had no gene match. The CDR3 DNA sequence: TGTGCCAGCAGTGACCGGACAGGGGGAAATGAAAAACTGTTTTTT. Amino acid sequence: CASSDRTGGNEKLFF.

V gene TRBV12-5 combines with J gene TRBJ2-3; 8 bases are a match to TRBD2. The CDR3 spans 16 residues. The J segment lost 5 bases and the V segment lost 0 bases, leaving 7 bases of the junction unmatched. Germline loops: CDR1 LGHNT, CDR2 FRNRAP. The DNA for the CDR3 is TGTGCTAGTGGTTTGGTACACGGGGGGGTTGGAGATACGCAGTATTTT. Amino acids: CASGLVHGGVGDTQYF.

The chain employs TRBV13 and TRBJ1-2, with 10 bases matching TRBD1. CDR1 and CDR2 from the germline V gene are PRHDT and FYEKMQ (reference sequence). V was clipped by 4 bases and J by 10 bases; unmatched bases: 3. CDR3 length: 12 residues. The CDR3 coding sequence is TGTGCCAGCAGCTACGGACAGGGGGTCTACACCTTC. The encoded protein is CASSYGQGVYTF.

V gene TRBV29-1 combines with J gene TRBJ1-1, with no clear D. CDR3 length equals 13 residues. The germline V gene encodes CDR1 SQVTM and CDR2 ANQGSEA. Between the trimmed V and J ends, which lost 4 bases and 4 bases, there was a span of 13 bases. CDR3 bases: TGCAGCGTTGCGTGGGAGGGAAGCACTGAAGCTTTCTTT. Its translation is CSVAWEGSTEAFF.

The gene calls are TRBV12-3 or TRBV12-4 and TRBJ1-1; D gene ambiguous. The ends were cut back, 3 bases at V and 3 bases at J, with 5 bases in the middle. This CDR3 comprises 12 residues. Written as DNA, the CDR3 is TGTGCCAGCAGTTTCGGGGACACTGAAGCTTTCTTT. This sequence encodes CASSFGDTEAFF.

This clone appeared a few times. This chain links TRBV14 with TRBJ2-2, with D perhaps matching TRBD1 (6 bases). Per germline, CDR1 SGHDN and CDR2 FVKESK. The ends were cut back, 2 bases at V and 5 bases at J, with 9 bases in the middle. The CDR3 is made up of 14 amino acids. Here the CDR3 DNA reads TGTGCCAGCAGCCAACGAAGGGGGACCGGGGAGCTGTTTTTT. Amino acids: CASSQRRGTGELFF.

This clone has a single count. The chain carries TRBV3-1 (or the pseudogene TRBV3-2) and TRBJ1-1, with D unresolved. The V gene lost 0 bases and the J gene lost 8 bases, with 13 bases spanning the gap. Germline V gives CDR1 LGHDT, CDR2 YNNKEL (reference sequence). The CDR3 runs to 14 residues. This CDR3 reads CASSQDTVHQEAFF. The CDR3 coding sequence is TGTGCCAGCAGCCAAGATACGGTTCATCAAGAAGCTTTCTTT.

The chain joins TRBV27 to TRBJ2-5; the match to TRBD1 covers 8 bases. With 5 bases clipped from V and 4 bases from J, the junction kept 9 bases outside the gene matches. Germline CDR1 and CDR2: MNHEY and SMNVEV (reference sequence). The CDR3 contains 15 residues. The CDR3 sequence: CASSTWTGKGETQYF. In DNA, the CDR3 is TGTGCCAGCAGTACCTGGACAGGGAAGGGAGAGACCCAGTACTTC.

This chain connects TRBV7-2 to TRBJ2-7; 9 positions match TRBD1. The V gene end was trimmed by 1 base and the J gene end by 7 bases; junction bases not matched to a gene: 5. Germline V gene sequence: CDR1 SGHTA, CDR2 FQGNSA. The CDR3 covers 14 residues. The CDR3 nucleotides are TGTGCCAGCAGCTTAGACAGGGGGCGAGGGGAGCAGTACTTC. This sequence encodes CASSLDRGRGEQYF.

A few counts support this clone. The DNA for the CDR3 is TGTGCCAGCTCAACTCTCACTGAAGCTTTCTTT. It is translated as CASSTLTEAFF. The chain joins TRBV18 to TRBJ1-1; D gene unclear. V shed 5 bases and J shed 4 bases, with 5 bases lying between them. Germline loops: CDR1 KGHSH, CDR2 LQKENI. The CDR3 loop spans 11 amino acids.

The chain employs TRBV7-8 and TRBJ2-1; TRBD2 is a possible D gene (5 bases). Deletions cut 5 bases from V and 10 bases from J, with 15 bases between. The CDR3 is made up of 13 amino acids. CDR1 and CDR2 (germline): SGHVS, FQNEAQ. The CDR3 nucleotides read TGTGCCAGCAGCCTAAACTTTGAGCGGGAGCAGTTCTTC. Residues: CASSLNFEREQFF.

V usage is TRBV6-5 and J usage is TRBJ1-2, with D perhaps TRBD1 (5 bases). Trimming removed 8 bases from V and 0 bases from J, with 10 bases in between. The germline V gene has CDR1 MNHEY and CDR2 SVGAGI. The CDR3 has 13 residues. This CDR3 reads CASAGSPNYGYTF. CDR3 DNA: TGTGCCAGCGCAGGGTCGCCTAACTATGGCTACACCTTC.

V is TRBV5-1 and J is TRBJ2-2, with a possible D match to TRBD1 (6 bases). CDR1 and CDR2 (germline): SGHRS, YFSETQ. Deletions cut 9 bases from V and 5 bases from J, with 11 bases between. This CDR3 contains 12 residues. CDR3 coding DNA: TGCGCCACATTCGGACAGACCGGGGAGCTGTTTTTT. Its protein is CATFGQTGELFF. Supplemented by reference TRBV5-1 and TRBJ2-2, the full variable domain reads KAGVTQTPRYLIKTRGQQVTLSCSPISGHRSVSWYQQTPGQGLQFLFEYFSETQRNKGNFPGRFSGRQFSNSRSEMNVSTLELGDSALYLCATFGQTGELFFGEGSRLTVL.